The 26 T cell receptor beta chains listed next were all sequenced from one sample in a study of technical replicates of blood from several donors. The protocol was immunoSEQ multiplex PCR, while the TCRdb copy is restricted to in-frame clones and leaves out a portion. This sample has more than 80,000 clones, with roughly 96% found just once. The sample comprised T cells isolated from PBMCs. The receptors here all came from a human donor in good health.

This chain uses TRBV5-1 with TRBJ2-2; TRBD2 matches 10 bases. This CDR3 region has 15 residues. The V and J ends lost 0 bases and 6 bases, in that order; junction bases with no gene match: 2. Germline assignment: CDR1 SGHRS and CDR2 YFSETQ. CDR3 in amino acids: CASSLVLAGAGELFF. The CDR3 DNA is TGCGCCAGCAGCTTGGTGCTAGCGGGAGCCGGGGAGCTGTTTTTT.

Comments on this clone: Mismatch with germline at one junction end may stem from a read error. The CDR3 loop is CASSLAGVRHNEQFF. Written as DNA, the CDR3 is TGTGCCAGCAGCCTAGCGGGAGTAAGACACAATGAGCAGTTCTTC. The chain has TRBV7-9 and TRBJ2-1; 10 bases fit TRBD2. The CDR3 consists of 15 residues. In germline, CDR1 is SEHNR, CDR2 FQNEAQ (reference sequence).

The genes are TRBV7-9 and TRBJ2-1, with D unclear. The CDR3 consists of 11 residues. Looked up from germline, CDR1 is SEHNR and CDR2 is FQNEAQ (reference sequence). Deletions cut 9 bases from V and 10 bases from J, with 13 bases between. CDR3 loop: CASFSDSEQFF. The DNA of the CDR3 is TGTGCCAGTTTTTCTGACTCGGAGCAGTTCTTC.

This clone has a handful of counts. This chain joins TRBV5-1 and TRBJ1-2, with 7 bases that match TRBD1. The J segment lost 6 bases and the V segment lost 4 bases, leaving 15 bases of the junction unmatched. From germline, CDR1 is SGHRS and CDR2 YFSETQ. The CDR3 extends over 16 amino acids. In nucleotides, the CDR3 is TGCGCCAGCAGCGGAGGACAGGCCGCTACTGTTGATGGCTACACCTTC. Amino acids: CASSGGQAATVDGYTF.

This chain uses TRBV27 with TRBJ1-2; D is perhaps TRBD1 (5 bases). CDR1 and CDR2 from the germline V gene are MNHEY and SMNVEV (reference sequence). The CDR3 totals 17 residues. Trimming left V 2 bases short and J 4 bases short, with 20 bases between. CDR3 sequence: CASSLIAGLGPAYGYTF. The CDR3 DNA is TGTGCCAGCAGTTTAATAGCAGGGTTGGGCCCGGCCTATGGCTACACCTTC.

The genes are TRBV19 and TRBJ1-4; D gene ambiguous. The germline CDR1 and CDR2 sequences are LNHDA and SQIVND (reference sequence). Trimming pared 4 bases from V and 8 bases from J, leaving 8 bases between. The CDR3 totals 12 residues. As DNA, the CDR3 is TGTGCCAGTAGTACCCCCTCCGAAAAACTGTTTTTT. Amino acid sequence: CASSTPSEKLFF.

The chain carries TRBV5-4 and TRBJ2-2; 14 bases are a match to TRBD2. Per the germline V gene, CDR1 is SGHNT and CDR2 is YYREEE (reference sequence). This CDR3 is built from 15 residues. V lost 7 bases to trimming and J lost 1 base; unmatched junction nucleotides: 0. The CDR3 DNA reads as TGTGCCAGCGGACTAGCGGGAGGGAACACCGGGGAGCTGTTTTTT. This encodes CASGLAGGNTGELFF.

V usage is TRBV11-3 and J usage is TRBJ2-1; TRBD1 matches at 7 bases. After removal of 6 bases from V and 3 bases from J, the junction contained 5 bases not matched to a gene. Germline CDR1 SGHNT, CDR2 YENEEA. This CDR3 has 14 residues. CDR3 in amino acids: CASRGTALYNEQFF. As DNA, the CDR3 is TGTGCCAGCAGGGGGACAGCGCTCTACAATGAGCAGTTCTTC. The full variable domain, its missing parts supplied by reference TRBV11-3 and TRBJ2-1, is EAGVVQSPRYKIIEKKQPVAFWCNPISGHNTLYWYLQNLGQGPELLIRYENEEAVDDSQLPKDRFSAERLKGVDSTLKIQPAELGDSAVYLCASRGTALYNEQFFGPGTRLTVL.

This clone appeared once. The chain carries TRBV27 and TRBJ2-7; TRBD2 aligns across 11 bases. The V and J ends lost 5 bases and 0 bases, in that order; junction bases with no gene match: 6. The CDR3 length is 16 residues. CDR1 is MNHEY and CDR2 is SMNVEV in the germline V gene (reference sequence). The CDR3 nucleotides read TGTGCCAGCAGTCTCCGGGGACTAGCGGCCTCCTACGAGCAGTACTTC. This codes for CASSLRGLAASYEQYF.

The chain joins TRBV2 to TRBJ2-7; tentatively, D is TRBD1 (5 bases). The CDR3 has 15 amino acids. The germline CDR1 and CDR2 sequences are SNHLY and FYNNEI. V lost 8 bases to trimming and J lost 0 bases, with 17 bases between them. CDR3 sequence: CASQGGSSHSYEQYF. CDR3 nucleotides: TGTGCCAGCCAGGGTGGCAGCTCCCACTCCTACGAGCAGTACTTC.

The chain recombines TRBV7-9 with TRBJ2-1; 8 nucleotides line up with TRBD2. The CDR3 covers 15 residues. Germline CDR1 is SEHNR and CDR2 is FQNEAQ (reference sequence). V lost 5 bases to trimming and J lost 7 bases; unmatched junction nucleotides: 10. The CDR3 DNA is TGTGCCAGCAGCCCGCCTAGCGGGCTCGGGAATGAGCAGTTCTTC. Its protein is CASSPPSGLGNEQFF.

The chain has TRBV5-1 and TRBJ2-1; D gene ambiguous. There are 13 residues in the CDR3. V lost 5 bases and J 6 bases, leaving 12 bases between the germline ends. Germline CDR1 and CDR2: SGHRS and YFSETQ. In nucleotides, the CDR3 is TGCGCCAGCAGGGAGTCCACGGGCAATGAGCAGTTCTTC. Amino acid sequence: CASRESTGNEQFF.

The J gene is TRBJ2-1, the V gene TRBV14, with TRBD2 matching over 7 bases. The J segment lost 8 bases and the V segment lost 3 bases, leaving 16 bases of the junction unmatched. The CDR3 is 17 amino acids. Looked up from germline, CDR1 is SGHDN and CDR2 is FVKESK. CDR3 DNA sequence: TGTGCCAGCAGCCAGGACCGCGGAGGCGGGAGTAGAGATGAGCAGTTCTTC. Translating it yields CASSQDRGGGSRDEQFF.

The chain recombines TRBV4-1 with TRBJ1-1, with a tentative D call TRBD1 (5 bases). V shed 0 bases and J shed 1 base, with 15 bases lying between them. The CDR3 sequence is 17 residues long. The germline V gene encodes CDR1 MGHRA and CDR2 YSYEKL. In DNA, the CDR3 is TGCGCCAGCAGCCAAGAGTGGCAGGGCCAGTCGAACACTGAAGCTTTCTTT. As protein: CASSQEWQGQSNTEAFF.

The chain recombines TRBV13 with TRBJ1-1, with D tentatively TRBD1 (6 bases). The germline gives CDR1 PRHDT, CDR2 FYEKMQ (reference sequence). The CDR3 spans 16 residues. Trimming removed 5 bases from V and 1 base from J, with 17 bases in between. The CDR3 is CASSPTGILKNTEAFF. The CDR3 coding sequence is TGTGCCAGCAGCCCCACAGGGATACTTAAGAACACTGAAGCTTTCTTT.

The CDR3 DNA reads TGTGCCAGCAGCAGACAGGGGGCCGGCGATGAGCAGTTCTTC. Its translation: CASSRQGAGDEQFF. The chain links TRBV14 to TRBJ2-1; TRBD1 agrees at 10 bases. This CDR3 has 14 residues. CDR1 is SGHDN, CDR2 FVKESK, per germline. Germline trimming cut 5 bases from V and 8 bases from J; bases unmatched to any gene: 6.

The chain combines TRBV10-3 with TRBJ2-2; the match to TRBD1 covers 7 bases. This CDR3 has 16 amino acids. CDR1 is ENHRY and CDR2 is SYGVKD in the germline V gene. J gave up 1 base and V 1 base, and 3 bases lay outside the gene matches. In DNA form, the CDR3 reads TGTGCCATCAGTGAGTGGGGGACAGAGAACACCGGGGAGCTGTTTTTT. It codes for CAISEWGTENTGELFF.

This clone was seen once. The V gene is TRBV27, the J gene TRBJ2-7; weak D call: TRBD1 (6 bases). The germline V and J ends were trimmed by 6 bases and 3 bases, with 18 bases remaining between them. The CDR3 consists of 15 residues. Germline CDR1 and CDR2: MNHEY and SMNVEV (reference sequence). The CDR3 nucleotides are TGTGCCAGCAGGGATCTCACAGGGTCCCGCTACGAGCAGTACTTC. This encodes CASRDLTGSRYEQYF.

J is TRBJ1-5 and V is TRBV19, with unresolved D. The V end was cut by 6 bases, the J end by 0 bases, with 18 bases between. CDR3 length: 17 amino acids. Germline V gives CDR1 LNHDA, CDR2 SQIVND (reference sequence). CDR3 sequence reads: CASRQLLTYDSNQPQHF. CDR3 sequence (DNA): TGTGCCAGTAGACAGCTCCTGACCTACGATAGCAATCAGCCCCAGCATTTT.

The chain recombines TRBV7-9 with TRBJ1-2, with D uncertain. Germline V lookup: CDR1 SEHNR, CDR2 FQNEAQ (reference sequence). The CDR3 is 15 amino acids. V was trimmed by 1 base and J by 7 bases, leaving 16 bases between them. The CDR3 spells CASSLGLQLNGGYTF. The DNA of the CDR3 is TGTGCCAGCAGCTTAGGTCTACAGTTGAACGGTGGCTACACCTTC. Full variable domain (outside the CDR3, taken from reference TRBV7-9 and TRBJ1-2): DTGVSQNPRHKITKRGQNVTFRCDPISEHNRLYWYRQTLGQGPEFLTYFQNEAQLEKSRLLSDRFSAERPKGSFSTLEIQRTEQGDSAMYLCASSLGLQLNGGYTFGSGTRLTVV.

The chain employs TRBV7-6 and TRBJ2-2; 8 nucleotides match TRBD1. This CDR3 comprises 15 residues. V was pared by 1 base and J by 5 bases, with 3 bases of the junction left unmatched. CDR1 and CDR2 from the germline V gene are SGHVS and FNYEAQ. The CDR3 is CASSLGTGRTGELFF. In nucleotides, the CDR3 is TGTGCCAGCAGCTTAGGGACAGGGAGGACCGGGGAGCTGTTTTTT.

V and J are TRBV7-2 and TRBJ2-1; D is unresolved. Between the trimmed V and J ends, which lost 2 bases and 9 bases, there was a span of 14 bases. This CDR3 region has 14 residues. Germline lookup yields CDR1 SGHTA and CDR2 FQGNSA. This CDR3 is CASSLYAANREQFF. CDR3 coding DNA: TGTGCCAGCAGCTTATATGCGGCTAACCGTGAGCAGTTCTTC.

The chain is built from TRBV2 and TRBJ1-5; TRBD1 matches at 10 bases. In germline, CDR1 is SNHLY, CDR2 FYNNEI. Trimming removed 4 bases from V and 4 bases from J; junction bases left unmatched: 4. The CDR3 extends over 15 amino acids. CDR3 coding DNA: TGTGCCAGCAGTGCCGGGACAGGGGAAAATCAGCCCCAGCATTTT. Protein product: CASSAGTGENQPQHF.

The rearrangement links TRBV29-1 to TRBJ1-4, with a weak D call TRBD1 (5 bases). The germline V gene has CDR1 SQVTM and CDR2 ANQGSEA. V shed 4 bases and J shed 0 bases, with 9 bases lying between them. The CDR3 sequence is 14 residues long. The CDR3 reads CSVVGDPTNEKLFF. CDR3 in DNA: TGCAGCGTTGTAGGGGATCCAACTAATGAAAAACTGTTTTTT.

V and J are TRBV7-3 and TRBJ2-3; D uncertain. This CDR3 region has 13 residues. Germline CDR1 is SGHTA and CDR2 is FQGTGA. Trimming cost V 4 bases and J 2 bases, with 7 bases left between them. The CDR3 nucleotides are TGTGCCAGCAGCTCCGCCTACACAGATACGCAGTATTTT. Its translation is CASSSAYTDTQYF.

CDR3 region: CASSPRDFYTEAFF. The CDR3 region has the DNA TGTGCCAGCAGCCCCCGGGACTTTTACACTGAAGCTTTCTTT. The chain recombines TRBV4-2 with TRBJ1-1; TRBD1 is a possible D gene (5 bases). From germline, CDR1 is LGHNA and CDR2 YNFKEQ. This CDR3 is 14 amino acids long. V lost 4 bases and J lost 3, with 12 bases in between.